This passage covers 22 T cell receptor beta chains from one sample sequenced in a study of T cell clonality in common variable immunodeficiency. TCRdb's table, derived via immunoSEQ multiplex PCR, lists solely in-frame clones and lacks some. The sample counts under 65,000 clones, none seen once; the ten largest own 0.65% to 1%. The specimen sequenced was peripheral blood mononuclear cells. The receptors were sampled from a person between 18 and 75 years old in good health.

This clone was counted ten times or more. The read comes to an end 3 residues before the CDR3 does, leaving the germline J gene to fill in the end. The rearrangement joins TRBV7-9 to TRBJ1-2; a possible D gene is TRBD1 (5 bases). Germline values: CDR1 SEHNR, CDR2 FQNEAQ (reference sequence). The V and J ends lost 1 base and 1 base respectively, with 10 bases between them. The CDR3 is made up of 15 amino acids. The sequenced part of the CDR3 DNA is TGTGCCAGCAGCTTAGTGGACATAGGTAACTATGGC. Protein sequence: CASSLVDIGNYG. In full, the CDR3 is CASSLVDIGNYGYTF. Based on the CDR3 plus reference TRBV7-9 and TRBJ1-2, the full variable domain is DTGVSQNPRHKITKRGQNVTFRCDPISEHNRLYWYRQTLGQGPEFLTYFQNEAQLEKSRLLSDRFSAERPKGSFSTLEIQRTEQGDSAMYLCASSLVDIGNYGYTFGSGTRLTVV.

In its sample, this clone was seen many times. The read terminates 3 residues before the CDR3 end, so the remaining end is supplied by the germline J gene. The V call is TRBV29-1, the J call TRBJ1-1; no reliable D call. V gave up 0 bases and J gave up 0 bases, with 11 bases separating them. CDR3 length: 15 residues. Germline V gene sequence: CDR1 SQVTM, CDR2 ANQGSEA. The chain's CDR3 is CSVEEVSTLNTEAFF. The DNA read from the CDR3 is TGCAGCGTTGAAGAAGTCTCGACATTGAACACTGAA.

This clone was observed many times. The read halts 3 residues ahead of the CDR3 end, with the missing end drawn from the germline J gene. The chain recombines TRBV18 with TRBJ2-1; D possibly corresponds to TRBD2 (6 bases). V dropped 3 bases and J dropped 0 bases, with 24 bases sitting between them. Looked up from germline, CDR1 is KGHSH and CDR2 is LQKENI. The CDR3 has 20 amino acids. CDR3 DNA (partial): TGTGCCAGCTCACCCATGTTCCGCCTTCATAGGAGGGGCTCCTACAATGAG. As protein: CASSPMFRLHRRGSYNE. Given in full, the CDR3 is CASSPMFRLHRRGSYNEQFF. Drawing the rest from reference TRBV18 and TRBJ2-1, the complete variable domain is NAGVMQNPRHLVRRRGQEARLRCSPMKGHSHVYWYRQLPEEGLKFMVYLQKENIIDESGMPKERFSAEFPKEGPSILRIQQVVRGDSAAYFCASSPMFRLHRRGSYNEQFFGPGTRLTVL.

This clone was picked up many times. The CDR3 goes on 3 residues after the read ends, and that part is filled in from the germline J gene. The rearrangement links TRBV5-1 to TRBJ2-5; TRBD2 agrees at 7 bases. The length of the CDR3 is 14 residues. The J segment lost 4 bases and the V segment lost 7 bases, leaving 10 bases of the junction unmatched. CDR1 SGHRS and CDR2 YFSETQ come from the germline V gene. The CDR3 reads CASRGVLALETQYF. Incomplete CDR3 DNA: TGCGCCAGCCGTGGAGTACTAGCGCTAGAGACC.

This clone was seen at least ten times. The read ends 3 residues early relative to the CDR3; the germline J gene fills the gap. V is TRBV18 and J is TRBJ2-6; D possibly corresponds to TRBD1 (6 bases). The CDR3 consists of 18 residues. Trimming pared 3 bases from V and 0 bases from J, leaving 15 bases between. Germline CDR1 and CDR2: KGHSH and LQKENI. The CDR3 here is CASSPLTGLSSGANVLTF. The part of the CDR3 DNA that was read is TGTGCCAGCTCACCCCTTACAGGGTTAAGCTCTGGGGCCAACGTC.

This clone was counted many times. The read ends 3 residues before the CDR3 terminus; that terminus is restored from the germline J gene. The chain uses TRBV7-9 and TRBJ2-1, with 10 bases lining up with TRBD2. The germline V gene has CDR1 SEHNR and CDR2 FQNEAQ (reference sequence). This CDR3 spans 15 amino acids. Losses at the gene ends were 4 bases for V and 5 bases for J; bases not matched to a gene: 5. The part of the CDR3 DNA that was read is TGTGCCAGCAGCTCAGGACTAGCGGAGCACAATGAG. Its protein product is CASSSGLAEHNE. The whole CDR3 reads CASSSGLAEHNEQFF.

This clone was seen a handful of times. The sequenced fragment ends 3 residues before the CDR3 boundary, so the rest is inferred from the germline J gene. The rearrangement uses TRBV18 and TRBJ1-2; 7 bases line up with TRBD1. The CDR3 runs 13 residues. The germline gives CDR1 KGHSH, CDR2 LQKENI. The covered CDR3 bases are TGTGCCAGCTCACCTGGGACAGTCGGCGAC. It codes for CASSPGTVGD. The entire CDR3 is CASSPGTVGDYTF.

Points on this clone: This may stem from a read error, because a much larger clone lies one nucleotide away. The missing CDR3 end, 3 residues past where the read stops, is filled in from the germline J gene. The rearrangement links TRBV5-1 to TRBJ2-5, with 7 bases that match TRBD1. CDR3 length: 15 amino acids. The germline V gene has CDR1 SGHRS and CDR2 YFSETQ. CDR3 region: CASSPETGIADTQYF. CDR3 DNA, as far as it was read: TGCGCCAGCAGCCCGGAGACAGGGATCGCAGATACC.

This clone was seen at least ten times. CDR3: CASSSIEGVTDTQYF. The CDR3 DNA, read in part, is TGTGCCAGCAGCTCCATCGAAGGGGTCACAGATACG. This chain connects TRBV11-2 to TRBJ2-3; the D gene is possibly TRBD1 (5 bases). The read halts 3 residues ahead of the CDR3 end, with the missing end drawn from the germline J gene. V gave up 4 bases and J gave up 2 bases, with 13 bases separating them. The CDR3 has 15 residues. Per the germline V gene, CDR1 is SGHAT and CDR2 is FQNNGV.

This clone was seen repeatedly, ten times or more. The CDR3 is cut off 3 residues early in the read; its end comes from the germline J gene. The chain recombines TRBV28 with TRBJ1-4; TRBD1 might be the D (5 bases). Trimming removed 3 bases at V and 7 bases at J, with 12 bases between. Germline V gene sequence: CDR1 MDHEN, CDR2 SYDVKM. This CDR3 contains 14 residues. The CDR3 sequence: CASSFREGSEKLFF. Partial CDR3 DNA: TGTGCCAGCAGTTTCAGGGAGGGTAGTGAAAAA.

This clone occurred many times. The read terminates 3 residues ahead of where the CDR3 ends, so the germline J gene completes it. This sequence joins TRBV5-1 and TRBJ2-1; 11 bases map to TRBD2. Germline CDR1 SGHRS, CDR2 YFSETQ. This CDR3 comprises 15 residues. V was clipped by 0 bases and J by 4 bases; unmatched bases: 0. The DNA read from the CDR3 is TGCGCCAGCAGCTTGGGACTAGCGGGGTACAATGAG. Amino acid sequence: CASSLGLAGYNE. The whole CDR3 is CASSLGLAGYNEQFF.

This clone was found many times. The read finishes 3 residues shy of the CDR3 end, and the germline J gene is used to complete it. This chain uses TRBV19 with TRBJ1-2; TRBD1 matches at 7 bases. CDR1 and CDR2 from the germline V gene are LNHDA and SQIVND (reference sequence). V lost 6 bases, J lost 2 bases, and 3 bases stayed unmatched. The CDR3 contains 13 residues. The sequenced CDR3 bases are TGTGCCAGTAGCTTACAGGGGAACTATGGC. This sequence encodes CASSLQGNYG. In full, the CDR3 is CASSLQGNYGYTF.

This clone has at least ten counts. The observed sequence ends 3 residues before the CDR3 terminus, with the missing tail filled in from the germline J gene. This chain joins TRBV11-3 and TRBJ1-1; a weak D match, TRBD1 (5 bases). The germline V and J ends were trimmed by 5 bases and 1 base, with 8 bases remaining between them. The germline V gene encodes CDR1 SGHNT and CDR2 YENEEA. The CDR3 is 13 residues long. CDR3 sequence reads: CASSRTGNTEAFF. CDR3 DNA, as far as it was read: TGTGCCAGCAGCCGTACAGGGAACACTGAA.

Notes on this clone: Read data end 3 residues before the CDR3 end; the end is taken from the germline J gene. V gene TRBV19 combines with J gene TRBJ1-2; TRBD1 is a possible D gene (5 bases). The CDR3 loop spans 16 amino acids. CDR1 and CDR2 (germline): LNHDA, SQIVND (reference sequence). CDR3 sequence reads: CASSIDWGLVNNDYTF. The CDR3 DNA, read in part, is TGTGCCAGTAGTATAGATTGGGGACTCGTTAACAATGAC.

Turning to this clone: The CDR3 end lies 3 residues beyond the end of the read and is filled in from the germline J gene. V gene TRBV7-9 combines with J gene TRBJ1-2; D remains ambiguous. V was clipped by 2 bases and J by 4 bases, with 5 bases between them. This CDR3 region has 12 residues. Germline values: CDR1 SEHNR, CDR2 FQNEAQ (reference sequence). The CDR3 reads CASSLNSYGYTF. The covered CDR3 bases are TGTGCCAGCAGCTTAAACAGCTATGGC.

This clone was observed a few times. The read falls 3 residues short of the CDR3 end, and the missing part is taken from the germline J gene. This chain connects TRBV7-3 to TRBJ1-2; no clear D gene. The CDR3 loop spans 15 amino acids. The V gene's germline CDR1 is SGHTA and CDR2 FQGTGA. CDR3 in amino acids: CASSLGGIGADTYTF. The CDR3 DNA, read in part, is TGTGCCAGCAGCTTAGGCGGGATAGGTGCAGATACC.

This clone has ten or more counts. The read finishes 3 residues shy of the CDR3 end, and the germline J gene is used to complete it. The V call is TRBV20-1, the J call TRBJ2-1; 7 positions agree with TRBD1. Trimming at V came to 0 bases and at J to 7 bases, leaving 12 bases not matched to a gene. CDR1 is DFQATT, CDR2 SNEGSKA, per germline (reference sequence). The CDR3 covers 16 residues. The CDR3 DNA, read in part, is TGCAGTGCTAGAGATGTGCGGCAGGGGGTGTTAAATGAG. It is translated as CSARDVRQGVLNE. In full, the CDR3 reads CSARDVRQGVLNEQFF.

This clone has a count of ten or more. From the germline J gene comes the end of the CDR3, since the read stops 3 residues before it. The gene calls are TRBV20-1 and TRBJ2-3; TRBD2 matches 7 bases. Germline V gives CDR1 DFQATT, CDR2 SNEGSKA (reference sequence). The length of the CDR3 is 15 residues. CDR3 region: CSARGGSGDGETQYF. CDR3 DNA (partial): TGCAGTGCTAGAGGGGGGAGCGGGGACGGAGAGACG.

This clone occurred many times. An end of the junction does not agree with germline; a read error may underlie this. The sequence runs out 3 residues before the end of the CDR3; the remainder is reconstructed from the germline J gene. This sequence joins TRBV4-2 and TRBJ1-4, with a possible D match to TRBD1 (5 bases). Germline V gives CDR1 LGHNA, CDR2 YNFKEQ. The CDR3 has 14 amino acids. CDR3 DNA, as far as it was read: TGCGCCAGCAGCCAAGAGGCAGGGTGGGGAAAA. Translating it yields CASSQEAGWGK. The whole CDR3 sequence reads CASSQEAGWGKLFF.

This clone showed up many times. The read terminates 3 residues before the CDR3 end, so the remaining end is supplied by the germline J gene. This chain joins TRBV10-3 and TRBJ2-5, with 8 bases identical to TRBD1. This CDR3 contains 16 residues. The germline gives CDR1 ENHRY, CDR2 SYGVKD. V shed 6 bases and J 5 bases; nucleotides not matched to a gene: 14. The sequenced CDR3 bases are TGTGCCATCAGCAAAGGGTCTCAGGGGGCTGGGGAGACC. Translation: CAISKGSQGAGET. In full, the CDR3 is CAISKGSQGAGETQYF.

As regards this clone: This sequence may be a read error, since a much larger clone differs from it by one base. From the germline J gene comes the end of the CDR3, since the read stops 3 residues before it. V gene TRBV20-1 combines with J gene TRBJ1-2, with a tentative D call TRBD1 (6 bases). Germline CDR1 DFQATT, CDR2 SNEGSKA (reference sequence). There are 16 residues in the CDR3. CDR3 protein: CSAKRGGLEYSPEYTF. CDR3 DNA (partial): TGCAGTGCTAAAAGAGGGGGACTAGAATATTCCCCTGAG.

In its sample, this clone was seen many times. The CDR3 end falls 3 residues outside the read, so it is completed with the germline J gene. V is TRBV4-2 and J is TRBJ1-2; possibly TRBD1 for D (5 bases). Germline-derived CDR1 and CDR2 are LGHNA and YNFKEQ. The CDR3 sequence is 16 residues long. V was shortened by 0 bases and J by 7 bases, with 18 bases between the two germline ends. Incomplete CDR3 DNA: TGTGCCAGCAGCCAAGAGTATGAGGGGAGAGTCGGTGGC. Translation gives CASSQEYEGRVGG. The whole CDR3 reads CASSQEYEGRVGGYTF.